The 3 T cell receptor beta chains given below trace back to one sample, sequenced in a study of cytomegalovirus exposure and HLA in healthy donors. Repertoires were generated with immunoSEQ multiplex PCR, while TCRdb's copy carries only in-frame clones and drops some. The sample consists of some 270,000 clones, 65% to 90% of them appearing once. Sequences were obtained from PBMCs. These TCRs come from a woman between 18 and 30 years old in good health and CMV-seronegative.

This clone has only a few counts. V is TRBV18 and J is TRBJ2-7; maybe TRBD1 (6 bases). In germline, CDR1 is KGHSH, CDR2 LQKENI. Trimming took 2 bases from V and 2 from J, leaving 10 bases between them. The CDR3 length is 14 residues. DNA for the CDR3: TGTGCCAGCTCACCAGGGACACAGGCCTACGAGCAGTACTTC. Translation gives CASSPGTQAYEQYF. Complete variable domain (other parts from reference TRBV18 and TRBJ2-7): NAGVMQNPRHLVRRRGQEARLRCSPMKGHSHVYWYRQLPEEGLKFMVYLQKENIIDESGMPKERFSAEFPKEGPSILRIQQVVRGDSAAYFCASSPGTQAYEQYFGPGTRLTVT.

This chain links TRBV6-5 with TRBJ2-7; 9 bases are a match to TRBD1. From germline, CDR1 is MNHEY and CDR2 SVGAGI. The length of the CDR3 is 16 residues. V lost 2 bases, J lost 0 bases, and 5 bases stayed unmatched. CDR3 nucleotide sequence: TGTGCCAGCAGTTACGGGACAGGGATTGTCTCCTACGAGCAGTACTTC. Translated, it gives CASSYGTGIVSYEQYF.

This clone was detected only once. This rearrangement joins TRBV13 to TRBJ1-2; D gene uncertain. CDR3 size: 14 residues. Germline V lookup: CDR1 PRHDT, CDR2 FYEKMQ (reference sequence). The V end lost 2 bases, the J end lost 2 bases, and 9 bases lay between the germline ends. CDR3 sequence (DNA): TGTGCCAGCAGCTTACGGGAACCGAACTATGGCTACACCTTC. Translated: CASSLREPNYGYTF.